This TCR beta chain originates from a study of a mutant IDH1 vaccine in newly diagnosed glioma (dated by TCRdb to about 2021). About the investigation overall: Of the 30 or so patients who were treated, about 60% were male and approximately 38% were female, and the mean age was about 40 years. Before enrollment, most patients had been given radiochemotherapy with temozolomide as standard therapy, while the rest had received either radiotherapy alone or temozolomide alone. Six visits were used for peripheral blood collection: V03 (baseline), V05, V07, V10, V12 and V13. For exploratory analyses, longitudinal TCRB deep sequencing was carried out in 25 to 30 treated patients wherever samples were available. Points the paper makes about the study in general: Pseudoprogression seemed to be unrelated to changes in the top peripheral T cell clonotypes found by TCRB sequencing. PBMC samples for TCRB deep sequencing were selected based on availability. Immune responses induced by the vaccine were seen in roughly 95% of patients across multiple MHC alleles. It was noted by the authors that analyses of patient blood samples could not be reproduced owing to sample limitations.

The method was the immunoSEQ multiplex PCR assay. Following the manufacturer's protocol, the hsTCRB Kit was used to amplify rearranged TCR beta chain sequences. TCRB libraries were sequenced on an Illumina MiSeq. The paper's processing steps were these. The kit vendor's proprietary platform handled demultiplexing, trimming and gene mapping. TCRdb took this table from immuneACCESS and kept in-frame rearrangements with V and J called. Such tables lack part of the clones; where checked against another copy, unresolved V genes explain under half of the gap, and the rest is unexplained. The DNA was the basis for D and trimming; V, J and clone size are from that table. The sample contains some 50,000 clones, 86% of them found a single time. In total, the top ten clones hold around 2.5% of the sample. Per the germline V gene (reference sequence), MNHEY is the CDR1 and SMNVEV is the CDR2. For this chain, trimming is 6 bases at the V end and 6 bases at the J end, and the number of junction bases without a gene match is 17. The CDR3 covers 17 residues, taking in both the cysteine and the phenylalanine. The read is trimmed to its CDR3 DNA, 51 bases read in frame from base 1.

Concerning this clone: This clone's antigen is unknown. The sample holds no much larger clone one base away, and base qualities are not on file.

The time point label, as the study defines it: baseline, week 1 (first vaccination visit). The meaning of the sample's treatment or condition label: pre-vaccination baseline after standard-of-care therapy. Donors had newly diagnosed WHO grade 3 or 4 IDH1-mutant astrocytomas with loss of nuclear ATRX. The samples were drawn from NOA16, a multicentre, single-arm, open-label phase I trial in Germany that tested a mutant IDH1 peptide vaccine in humans for the first time. Blood drawn at visit V03 was used as the baseline sample for immunogenicity testing. The DNeasy Blood and Tissue Kit was used to extract genomic DNA from EDTA blood for TCRB sequencing.

The TCR was taken from a man aged 35 to 55 with glioma. Sequenced material: PBMCs, taken from a glioma patient treated with radiotherapy, temozolomide or both. The chain was built from TRBV27 and TRBJ1-2; TRBD1 agrees with 9 junctional bases. The CDR3: CASRDPGQGTTLDGYTF. The DNA is TGTGCCAGCAGAGACCCGGGACAGGGAACGACTTTGGATGGCTACACCTTC.